The source of this T cell receptor (beta chain) is a study of cytomegalovirus exposure and HLA in healthy donors. Overall study findings and caveats: With high specificity and sensitivity, the classifier reportedly diagnosed cytomegalovirus status. For most TCR sequences rarity was the rule, although some public TCRs occurred in many donors.

Sequenced by immunoSEQ multiplex PCR; TCRdb stores in-frame clones only, minus some. The data show 80,000 to 100,000 clones, roughly 87% seen once. This clone appeared a single time. Its specificity is not known. Germline V gene lookup returns CDR1 MNHNY and CDR2 SVGAGI (reference sequence). The CDR3 has 16 residues. V gave up 2 bases and J gave up 1 base; unmatched junction bases: 6. The genes are TRBV6-6 and TRBJ2-5, with TRBD2 matching over 8 bases. This TCR was sampled from a man aged 18 to 29 in good health and CMV-seropositive. Sequencing was done on a sample of PBMCs. The CDR3 loop is CASSYGAGGSQETQYF. For the CDR3, the DNA is TGTGCCAGCAGTTACGGTGCGGGAGGTTCCCAAGAGACCCAGTACTTC.